The TCR beta chain under discussion was sequenced for a study of early T cells in non-severe SARS-CoV-2 infection. Study at large: Unsorted whole blood bulk RNA was sequenced, with unpaired chains.

Each cDNA molecule carried a unique molecular identifier. TCRdb recomputed calls from the 5' RACE reads with MiXCR, one row per CDR3 protein. The table includes 45,000 to 70,000 distinct CDR3 sequences, 11% detected once. This clonotype appeared many times. The CDR3 spans 14 residues. Germline V lookup: CDR1 SQVTM, CDR2 ANQGSEA. The gene calls are TRBV29-1 and TRBJ2-3, with 7 bases that match TRBD2. Specimen: whole blood. The sequence came from an adult who was a healthcare worker with PCR-confirmed SARS-CoV-2 infection or an uninfected control (not recorded which). This CDR3 is CSSGAGVATDTQYF. The CDR3 nucleotides are TGCAGTTCTGGGGCGGGGGTAGCCACAGATACGCAGTATTTT.